The sequence of this T cell receptor beta chain was determined in a study of tissue T cells after allogeneic stem cell transplantation. Looking at the study overall: This research-autopsy study prospectively enrolled adult allogeneic hematopoietic cell transplant recipients with steroid-refractory graft-versus-host disease. Viable blood and marrow gave sorted CD3+ T cells if numbers allowed. Study-wide results and limits: Tissue-detected TCR repertoire was only partly captured by blood and spleen T cells. Anatomically similar tissues had similar TCR repertoires within each patient.

The method was immunoSEQ multiplex PCR; TCRdb's version includes in-frame clones alone and lacks a portion of them. The table includes approximately 45,000 clones, over 85% detected once. As to this clone: Its antigen is currently unknown.

The CDR3 has 13 residues. Germline V gene data show CDR1 as SGHNT and CDR2 as YYREEE (reference sequence). Trimming stripped 1 base from V and 4 bases from J, with 6 bases between. The clonotype was recovered from a woman aged 40 to 75 who later had graft-versus-host disease after an allogeneic stem cell transplant. The rearrangement uses TRBV5-4 and TRBJ1-3; D may be TRBD1 (5 bases). The starting material was blood, obtained before transplantation. The CDR3 region is CASSLWDGNTIYF. The CDR3 coding sequence is TGTGCCAGCAGCTTGTGGGACGGAAACACCATATATTTT.